In its sample, the clone carrying this T cell receptor beta chain was seen once. Its specificity is unknown. This CDR3 is 14 amino acids long. Unmatched junction bases numbered 3, after V lost 5 bases and J lost 0 bases. The V gene's germline CDR1 is MNHEY and CDR2 SVGAGI. Genomic DNA per cell subset filled all wells of several immunoSEQ plates. Clones were read by immunoSEQ multiplex PCR, and TCRdb kept only the in-frame ones, dropping some. The table lists about 1,800,000 clones, about 95% of them singletons. Cells designated naive CD8 were CD45RO-negative and were positively selected for CCR7, with terminally differentiated effector memory CD45RA+ cells excluded. The entry originates in a study of shared clonotypes between healthy human individuals. Study context: Donors, aged 18 to 49, were a couple of women and three men. Points from the study as a whole: Non-shared clonotypes showed lower generation probabilities than clonotypes common to all four donors.

The sample was naive CD8+ T cells sorted from blood. The rearrangement uses TRBV6-5 and TRBJ1-1, with 7 nucleotides matching TRBD1. This clonotype was obtained from a man in his late teens or twenties in good health. The CDR3 region is CASSQTGVNTEAFF. Here the CDR3 DNA reads TGTGCCAGCAGTCAAACAGGGGTGAACACTGAAGCTTTCTTT.